Described below is a single TCR beta chain sequence and its context. Its antigen is currently unknown. Repertoires were generated with immunoSEQ multiplex PCR, while TCRdb's copy carries only in-frame clones and drops some. Found here are 6,000 or so clones, about 80% of them singletons; the top ten hold around 25%. This record comes from a study of OX40 agonist ivuxolimab in advanced cancers. Looking at the study overall: Partial responses, seen in three patients, involved one hepatocellular carcinoma and two cutaneous melanomas. Broader study findings: Normalized T-cell clonal expansion was also low in some nonresponders.

This CDR3 comprises 14 residues. Germline lookup yields CDR1 SGHTA and CDR2 FQGNSA. Deletions cut 3 bases from V and 0 bases from J, with 8 bases between. The TCR sequence derives from an adult with an advanced solid tumor such as melanoma, head and neck, liver or kidney cancer. Sequences were derived from CD4+ or CD8+ T cells sorted from blood, sampled in a trial of the OX40 agonist ivuxolimab. The rearrangement uses TRBV7-2 and TRBJ1-2, with no clear D. As DNA, the CDR3 is TGTGCCAGCAGCTTGGACCCAGCTAACTATGGCTACACCTTC. Its translation: CASSLDPANYGYTF.